This T cell receptor (beta chain) was observed in a study of blood T cells in healthy people across ages. The authors ran a second PCR of roughly 6 to 12 cycles using a sample-barcoded 5' primer and a J-beta primer mix. MiXCR was run by TCRdb on the 5' RACE reads, yielding one entry per CDR3 protein. The table has nearly 800,000 distinct CDR3 sequences, 20% to 25% seen once. Roughly 10 milliliters of peripheral blood were drawn from each donor. In germline, CDR1 is SNHLY, CDR2 FYNNEI. CDR3 size: 15 residues. J gave up 4 bases and V 4 bases, and 3 bases lay outside the gene matches. A further study also used this sample, focusing on T cells of mothers and their children. This second study notes: Every microgram of extracted RNA entered cDNA synthesis, approximately 1.5 ug per 15 ul.

This receptor was identified in a boy younger than 18 in good health. This chain connects TRBV2 to TRBJ2-5, with 13 nucleotides matching TRBD2. Sequenced sample: blood. The CDR3 sequence: CASSGTSGRRETQYF. CDR3 in DNA: TGTGCCAGCAGTGGGACTAGCGGGAGACGAGAGACCCAGTACTTC.